The present T cell receptor (beta chain) was sequenced within a study of cytomegalovirus exposure and HLA in healthy donors. General study findings and limits: The analysis excluded some indistinguishable V segments, including TRBV6-2 and TRBV6-3. In a later analysis, TCR beta V- and J-gene trimming showed a link to a missense DCLRE1C variant. Most TCR beta V segments were productive about 87% or about 30% of the time in an earlier analysis.

Researchers ran the PCR with 60 Vbeta and 13 Jbeta primers. Here immunoSEQ multiplex PCR was the method, and the copy in TCRdb shows in-frame clones only, minus some. This sample has 120,000 or so clones, with about 81% found just once. With respect to this clone: Antigen unknown.

The CDR3 is 15 residues long. Trimming pared 7 bases from V and 2 bases from J, leaving 12 bases between. The germline V gene encodes CDR1 MGHDK and CDR2 SYGVNS. The sequence came from a middle-aged man in good health and CMV-seronegative. This chain links TRBV25-1 with TRBJ1-6; D call uncertain. Sequencing input: PBMCs. CDR3 sequence (DNA): TGTGCCAGCACCCCGAACGGGGCCTATAATTCACCCCTCCACTTT. Translation gives CASTPNGAYNSPLHF.